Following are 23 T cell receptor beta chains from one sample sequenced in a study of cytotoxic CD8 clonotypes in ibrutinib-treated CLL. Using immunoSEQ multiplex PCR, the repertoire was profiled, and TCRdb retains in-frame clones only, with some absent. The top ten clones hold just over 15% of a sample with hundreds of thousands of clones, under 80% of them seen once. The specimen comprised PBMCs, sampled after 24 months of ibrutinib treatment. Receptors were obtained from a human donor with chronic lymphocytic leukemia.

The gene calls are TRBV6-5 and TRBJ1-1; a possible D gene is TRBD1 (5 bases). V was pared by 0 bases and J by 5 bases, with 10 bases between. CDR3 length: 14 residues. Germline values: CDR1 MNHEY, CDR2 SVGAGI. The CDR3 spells CASSYSVRGTEAFF. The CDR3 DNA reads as TGTGCCAGCAGTTACTCGGTCCGGGGGACTGAAGCTTTCTTT.

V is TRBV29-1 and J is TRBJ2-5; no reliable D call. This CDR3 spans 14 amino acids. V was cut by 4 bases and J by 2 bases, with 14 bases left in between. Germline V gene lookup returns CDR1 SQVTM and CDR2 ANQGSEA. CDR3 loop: CSVVGLGRQETQYF. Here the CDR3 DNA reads TGCAGCGTTGTCGGCCTCGGCAGACAAGAGACCCAGTACTTC.

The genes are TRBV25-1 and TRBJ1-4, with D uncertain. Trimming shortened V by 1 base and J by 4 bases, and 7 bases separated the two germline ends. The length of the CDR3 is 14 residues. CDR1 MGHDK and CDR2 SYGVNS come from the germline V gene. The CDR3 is CASSEWTGNEKLFF. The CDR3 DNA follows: TGTGCCAGCAGTGAATGGACGGGTAATGAAAAACTGTTTTTT.

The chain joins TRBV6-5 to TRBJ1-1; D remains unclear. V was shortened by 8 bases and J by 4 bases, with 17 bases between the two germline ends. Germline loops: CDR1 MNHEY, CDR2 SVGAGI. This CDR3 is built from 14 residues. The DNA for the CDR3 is TGTGCCAGCGCCGAAGGGTTTCCGGCCACTGAAGCTTTCTTT. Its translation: CASAEGFPATEAFF.

In DNA, the CDR3 is TGCAGCGTTGTACGTCGGGACTATGGCTACACCTTC. Translation: CSVVRRDYGYTF. The chain employs TRBV29-1 and TRBJ1-2; D gene unclear. The germline V and J ends were trimmed by 4 bases and 3 bases, with 9 bases remaining between them. The CDR3 covers 12 residues. Germline V gene lookup returns CDR1 SQVTM and CDR2 ANQGSEA.

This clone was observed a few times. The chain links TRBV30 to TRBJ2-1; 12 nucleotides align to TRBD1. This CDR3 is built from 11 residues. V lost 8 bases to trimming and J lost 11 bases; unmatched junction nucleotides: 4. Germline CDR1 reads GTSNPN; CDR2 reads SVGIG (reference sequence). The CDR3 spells CASGTGGKQFF. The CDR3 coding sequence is TGTGCCAGCGGGACAGGGGGCAAGCAGTTCTTC.

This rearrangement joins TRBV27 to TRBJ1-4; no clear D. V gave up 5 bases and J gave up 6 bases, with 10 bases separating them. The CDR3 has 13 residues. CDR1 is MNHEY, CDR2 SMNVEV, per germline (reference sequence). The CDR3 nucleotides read TGTGCCAGCAGTCCACATGGGGATGAAAAACTGTTTTTT. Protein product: CASSPHGDEKLFF.

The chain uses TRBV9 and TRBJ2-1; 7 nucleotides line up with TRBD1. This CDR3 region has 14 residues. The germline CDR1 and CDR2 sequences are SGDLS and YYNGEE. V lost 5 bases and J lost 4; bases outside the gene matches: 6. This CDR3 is CASSDWDSYNEQFF. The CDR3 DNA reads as TGTGCCAGCAGTGACTGGGACAGTTACAATGAGCAGTTCTTC.

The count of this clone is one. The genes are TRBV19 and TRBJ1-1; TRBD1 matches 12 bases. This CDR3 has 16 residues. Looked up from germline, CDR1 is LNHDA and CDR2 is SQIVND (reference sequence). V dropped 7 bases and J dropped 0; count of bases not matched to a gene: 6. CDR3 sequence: CASTQGTGGMNTEAFF. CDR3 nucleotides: TGTGCCAGTACCCAGGGGACAGGGGGCATGAACACTGAAGCTTTCTTT.

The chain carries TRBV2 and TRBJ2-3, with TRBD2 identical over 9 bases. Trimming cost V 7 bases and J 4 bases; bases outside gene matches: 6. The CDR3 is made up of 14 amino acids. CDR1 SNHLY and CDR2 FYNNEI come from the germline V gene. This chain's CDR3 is CASTPGLASDTQYF. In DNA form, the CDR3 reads TGTGCCAGCACCCCGGGACTAGCTTCAGATACGCAGTATTTT. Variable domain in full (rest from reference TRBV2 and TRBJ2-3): EPEVTQTPSHQVTQMGQEVILRCVPISNHLYFYWYRQILGQKVEFLVSFYNNEISEKSEIFDDQFSVERPDGSNFTLKIRSTKLEDSAMYFCASTPGLASDTQYFGPGTRLTVL.

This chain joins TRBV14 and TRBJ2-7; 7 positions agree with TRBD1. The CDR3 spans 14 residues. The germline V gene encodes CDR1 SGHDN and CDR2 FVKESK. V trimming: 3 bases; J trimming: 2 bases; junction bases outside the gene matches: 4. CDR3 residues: CASSHGTETYEQYF. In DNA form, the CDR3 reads TGTGCCAGCAGCCACGGGACAGAGACCTACGAGCAGTACTTC.

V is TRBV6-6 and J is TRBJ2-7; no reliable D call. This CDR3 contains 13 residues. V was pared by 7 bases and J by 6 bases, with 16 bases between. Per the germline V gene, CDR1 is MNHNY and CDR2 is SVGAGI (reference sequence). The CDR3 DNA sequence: TGTGCCAGCAACCAACCGGGTTCTGGCGAGCAGTACTTC. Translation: CASNQPGSGEQYF.

CDR3 protein: CASRGGQGSYEQYF. The CDR3 region has the DNA TGCGCCAGCAGGGGGGGACAGGGATCGTACGAGCAGTACTTC. This rearrangement joins TRBV10-2 to TRBJ2-7; 9 bases map to TRBD1. The V segment lost 6 bases and the J segment 4 bases; nucleotides outside the gene matches: 7. Per germline, CDR1 WSHSY and CDR2 SAAADI. This CDR3 contains 14 residues.

The CDR3 DNA is TGCGCCAGCAGCGTACCGGGCCAAGCATTTGGCAACTATGGCTACACCTTC. Amino acid sequence: CASSVPGQAFGNYGYTF. The chain joins TRBV5-1 to TRBJ1-2; D remains ambiguous. There are 17 residues in the CDR3. Trimming stripped 4 bases from V and 2 bases from J, with 21 bases between. The germline gives CDR1 SGHRS, CDR2 YFSETQ.

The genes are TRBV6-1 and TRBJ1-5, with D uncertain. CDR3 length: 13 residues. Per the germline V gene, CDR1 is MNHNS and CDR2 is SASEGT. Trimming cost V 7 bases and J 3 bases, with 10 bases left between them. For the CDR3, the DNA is TGTGCCAGCAATGGAGCGGACAATCAGCCCCAGCATTTT. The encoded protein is CASNGADNQPQHF.

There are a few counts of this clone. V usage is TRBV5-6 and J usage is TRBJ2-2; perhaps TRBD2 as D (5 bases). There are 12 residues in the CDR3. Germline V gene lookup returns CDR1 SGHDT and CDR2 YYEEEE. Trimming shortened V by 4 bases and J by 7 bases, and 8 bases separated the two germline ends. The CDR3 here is CASSLGSGELFF. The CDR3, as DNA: TGTGCCAGCAGCCTAGGGAGCGGGGAGCTGTTTTTT.

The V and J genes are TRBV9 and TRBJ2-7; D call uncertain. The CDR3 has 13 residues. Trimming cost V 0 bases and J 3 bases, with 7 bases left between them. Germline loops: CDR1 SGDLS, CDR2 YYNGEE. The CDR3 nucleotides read TGTGCCAGCAGCGTAGGTGGACGCTACGAGCAGTACTTC. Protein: CASSVGGRYEQYF.

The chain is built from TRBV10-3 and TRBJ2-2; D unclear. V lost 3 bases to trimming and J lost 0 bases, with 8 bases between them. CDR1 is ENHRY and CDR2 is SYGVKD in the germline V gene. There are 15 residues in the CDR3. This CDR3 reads CAISESLANTGELFF. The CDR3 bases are TGTGCCATCAGTGAAAGTCTAGCGAACACCGGGGAGCTGTTTTTT.

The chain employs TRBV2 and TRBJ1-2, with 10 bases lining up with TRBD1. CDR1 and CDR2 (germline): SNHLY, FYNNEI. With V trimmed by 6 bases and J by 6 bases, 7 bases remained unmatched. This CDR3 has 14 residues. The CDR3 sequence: CASSLTGGVDGYTF. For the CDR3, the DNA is TGTGCCAGCAGCCTGACAGGGGGCGTTGATGGCTACACCTTC.

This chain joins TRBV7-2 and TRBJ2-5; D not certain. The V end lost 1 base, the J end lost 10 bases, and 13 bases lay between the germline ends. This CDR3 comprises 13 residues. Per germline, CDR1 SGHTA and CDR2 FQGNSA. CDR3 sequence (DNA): TGTGCCAGCAGCTTAGTTGGTCTATGGGGCCAGTACTTC. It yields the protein CASSLVGLWGQYF. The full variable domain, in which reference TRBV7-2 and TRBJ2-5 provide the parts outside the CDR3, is GAGVSQSPSNKVTEKGKDVELRCDPISGHTALYWYRQSLGQGLEFLIYFQGNSAPDKSGLPSDRFSAERTGGSVSTLTIQRTQQEDSAVYLCASSLVGLWGQYFGPGTRLLVL.

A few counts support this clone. CDR3: CASSQGGDLSYEQYF. The CDR3, as DNA: TGCGCCAGCAGCCAAGGAGGGGACCTCAGCTACGAGCAGTACTTC. The chain couples TRBV4-3 to TRBJ2-7, with D perhaps matching TRBD1 or TRBD2 (5 bases each). The V end was cut by 1 base, the J end by 3 bases, with 13 bases between. The CDR3 is 15 residues long. Germline CDR1 and CDR2: LGHNA and YSLEER.

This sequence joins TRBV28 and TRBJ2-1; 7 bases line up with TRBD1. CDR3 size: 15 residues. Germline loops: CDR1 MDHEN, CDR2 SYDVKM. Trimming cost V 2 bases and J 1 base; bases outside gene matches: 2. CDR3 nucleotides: TGTGCCAGCAGTTTAGGGACAGCGTCCTACAATGAGCAGTTCTTC. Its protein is CASSLGTASYNEQFF.

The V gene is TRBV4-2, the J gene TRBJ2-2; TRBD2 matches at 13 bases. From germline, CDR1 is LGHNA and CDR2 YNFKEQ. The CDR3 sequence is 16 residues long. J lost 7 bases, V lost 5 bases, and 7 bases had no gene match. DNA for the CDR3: TGTGCCAGCAGCTTCGGACTAGCGGGAGCAGACGGGGAGCTGTTTTTT. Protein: CASSFGLAGADGELFF.